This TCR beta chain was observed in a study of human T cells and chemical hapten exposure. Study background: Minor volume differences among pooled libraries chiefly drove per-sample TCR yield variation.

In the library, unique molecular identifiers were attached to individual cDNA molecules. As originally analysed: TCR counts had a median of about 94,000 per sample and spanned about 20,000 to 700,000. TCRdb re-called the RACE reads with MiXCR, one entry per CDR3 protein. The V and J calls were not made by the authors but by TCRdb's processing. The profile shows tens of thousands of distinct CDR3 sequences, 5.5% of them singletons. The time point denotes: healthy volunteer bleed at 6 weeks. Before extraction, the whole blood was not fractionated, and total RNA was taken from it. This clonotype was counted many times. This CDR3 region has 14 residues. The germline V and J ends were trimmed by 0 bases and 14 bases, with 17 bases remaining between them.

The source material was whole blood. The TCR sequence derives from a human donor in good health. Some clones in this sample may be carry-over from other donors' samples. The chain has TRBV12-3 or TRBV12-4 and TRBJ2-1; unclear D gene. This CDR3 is CASSLAVLSAGEFF. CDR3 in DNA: TGTGCCAGCAGTTTAGCAGTTCTTTCGGCTGGAGAGTTCTTC.